This record looks at one T cell receptor (beta chain) sequence and its context. Its antigen remains unidentified. Libraries were prepared by immunoSEQ multiplex PCR; TCRdb keeps only in-frame clonotypes and omits some of them. The sample carries around 430,000 clones, around 79% recorded once. The sample comes from a study of shared clonotypes between healthy human individuals. The overall study: Ranging from 18 to 49 in age, donors were two women and a few men. Study-wide results and limits: The sampled material consisted only of blood, and tissue repertoires are likely to differ.

Each of the donors was a healthy adult who was HIV-negative and had not had a recent acute infection or vaccination. The sequence came from a woman aged 40 to 50 in good health. Some clones in this sample may be carry-over from other donors' samples. Sequenced material: PBMCs.

The CDR3 sequence: CASSNLNTEAFF. The CDR3 DNA follows: TGTGCCAGCAGTAATTTGAACACTGAAGCTTTCTTT. V and J are TRBV28 and TRBJ1-1; D ambiguous. The germline CDR1 and CDR2 sequences are MDHEN and SYDVKM. Trimming cost V 5 bases and J 0 bases, with 4 bases left between them. The CDR3 is made up of 12 amino acids. Supplemented by reference TRBV28 and TRBJ1-1, the full variable domain reads DVKVTQSSRYLVKRTGEKVFLECVQDMDHENMFWYRQDPGLGLRLIYFSYDVKMKEKGDIPEGYSVSREKKERFSLILESASTNQTSMYLCASSNLNTEAFFGQGTRLTVV.